This TCR beta chain was identified in a study of CD8 T cells in Susac syndrome. On the study more broadly: When blood was drawn, the patients with Susac syndrome were therapy-naive, on corticosteroids, or on intravenous immunoglobulin alone.

Random hexamers were used to reverse transcribe an amount of about 0.45 to 1 ug RNA. Across 54 Vbeta and 13 Jbeta, TCR beta CDR3 was amplified with immunoSEQ multiplex PCR. MiXCR, run by TCRdb on the immunoSEQ multiplex PCR reads, gives a single entry per CDR3 protein. Seen here are around 100,000 distinct CDR3 sequences, 95% observed once, and the top ten hold 0.3% to 0.35%. The study sequenced TCR beta in blood CD8+ and CD4+ T cells. The source material was CD8+ T cells from PBMCs. The sequence was obtained from a human donor with Susac syndrome.

The CDR3 region has the DNA TGTGCCAGCAGCTTTAGCGGGGGGCGAAGGCAAGAGACCCAGTACTTC. Translating it yields CASSFSGGRRQETQYF. The chain uses TRBV5-6 and TRBJ2-5; 10 nucleotides align to TRBD2. After removal of 2 bases from V and 2 bases from J, the junction contained 6 bases not matched to a gene. CDR1 and CDR2 (germline): SGHDT, YYEEEE. The CDR3 is 16 residues long.